These 19 T cell receptor beta chains were sequenced from one sample in a study of cytomegalovirus exposure and HLA in healthy donors. Measured with immunoSEQ multiplex PCR; TCRdb has only the in-frame clones, and not every one. The sample consists of 190,000 or so clones, about four fifths of them appearing once. The sample was PBMCs. The receptors shown here come from a woman under 30 in good health and CMV-seropositive.

V is TRBV7-3 and J is TRBJ2-3, with a tentative D call TRBD2 (5 bases). In germline, CDR1 is SGHTA, CDR2 FQGTGA. The CDR3 runs to 14 residues. Trimming shortened V by 0 bases and J by 2 bases, and 6 bases separated the two germline ends. The CDR3 nucleotides read TGTGCCAGCAGCTTAACCGGGGACACAGATACGCAGTATTTT. This sequence encodes CASSLTGDTDTQYF.

The CDR3 DNA reads as TGTGCCAGCAGTGTCAAACGGAACTATGGCTACACCTTC. It yields the protein CASSVKRNYGYTF. The chain couples TRBV2 to TRBJ1-2; D is undetermined. Germline loops: CDR1 SNHLY, CDR2 FYNNEI. This CDR3 contains 13 residues. Trimming stripped 4 bases from V and 2 bases from J, with 8 bases between.

This clone was picked up a small number of times. The chain links TRBV11-3 to TRBJ2-2, with TRBD2 as a possible D gene (6 bases). Between the trimmed V and J ends, which lost 5 bases and 4 bases, there was a span of 11 bases. The CDR3 is made up of 14 amino acids. Germline V gives CDR1 SGHNT, CDR2 YENEEA. The CDR3: CASSPGTSTGELFF. In DNA, the CDR3 is TGTGCCAGCAGCCCTGGGACTTCCACCGGGGAGCTGTTTTTT.

The rearrangement joins TRBV11-2 to TRBJ1-5, with 9 positions matching TRBD1. The V gene's germline CDR1 is SGHAT and CDR2 FQNNGV. There are 15 residues in the CDR3. J lost 7 bases, V lost 5 bases, and 9 bases had no gene match. The CDR3 bases are TGTGCCAGCAGCCATTCCGGGACAGGGAAGCAGCCCCAGCATTTT. Translated: CASSHSGTGKQPQHF.

This rearrangement joins TRBV7-3 to TRBJ1-1; TRBD1 matches 7 bases. V was clipped by 5 bases and J by 1 base; unmatched bases: 4. Germline-derived CDR1 and CDR2 are SGHTA and FQGTGA. The CDR3 length is 14 residues. This chain's CDR3 is CASSEDRTNTEAFF. CDR3 bases: TGTGCCAGCAGCGAGGACAGGACGAACACTGAAGCTTTCTTT.

This clone has just a few counts. The chain joins TRBV7-6 to TRBJ2-7, with D possibly being TRBD1 (6 bases). V was shortened by 1 base and J by 0 bases, with 13 bases between the two germline ends. The CDR3 is 16 amino acids. Germline V gene lookup returns CDR1 SGHVS and CDR2 FNYEAQ. CDR3 sequence: CASSLGGRTASYEQYF. For the CDR3, the DNA is TGTGCCAGCAGCTTAGGAGGACGGACAGCCTCCTACGAGCAGTACTTC.

The chain is built from TRBV6-6 and TRBJ1-2; 7 nucleotides match TRBD1. Germline V gene lookup returns CDR1 MNHNY and CDR2 SVGAGI (reference sequence). There are 15 residues in the CDR3. Trimming removed 5 bases from V and 8 bases from J; junction bases left unmatched: 14. CDR3 sequence: CASSREQGTIGGYTF. The CDR3, as DNA: TGTGCCAGCAGTCGGGAACAGGGGACGATAGGAGGCTACACCTTC.

V gene TRBV7-2 combines with J gene TRBJ1-2, with TRBD1 matching 9 bases. Losses at the gene ends were 5 bases for V and 8 bases for J; bases not matched to a gene: 6. CDR3 length: 13 amino acids. From germline, CDR1 is SGHTA and CDR2 FQGNSA. CDR3 protein: CASSPGTGFGYTF. The CDR3 region has the DNA TGTGCCAGCAGCCCTGGGACAGGGTTCGGCTACACCTTC. The full variable domain, with the rest looked up from reference TRBV7-2 and TRBJ1-2, is GAGVSQSPSNKVTEKGKDVELRCDPISGHTALYWYRQSLGQGLEFLIYFQGNSAPDKSGLPSDRFSAERTGGSVSTLTIQRTQQEDSAVYLCASSPGTGFGYTFGSGTRLTVV.

This chain connects TRBV4-1 to TRBJ1-6, with D maybe TRBD1 (5 bases). Between the trimmed V and J ends, which lost 1 base and 4 bases, there was a span of 11 bases. Germline assignment: CDR1 MGHRA and CDR2 YSYEKL. The CDR3 has 16 amino acids. The CDR3 protein is CASSQGGGEYNSPLHF. The CDR3 DNA is TGCGCCAGCAGCCAAGGTGGAGGGGAGTATAATTCACCCCTCCACTTT.

The chain links TRBV11-2 to TRBJ2-3; a weak D match, TRBD2 (6 bases). The CDR3 has 17 residues. CDR1 and CDR2 (germline): SGHAT, FQNNGV. Trimming removed 5 bases from V and 2 bases from J, with 20 bases in between. The CDR3 here is CASSILGGIGFTDTQYF. The CDR3 region has the DNA TGTGCCAGCAGCATCCTCGGCGGGATCGGGTTCACAGATACGCAGTATTTT.

A few counts support this clone. The gene calls are TRBV6-1 and TRBJ2-2, with 9 bases fitting TRBD1. The trim removed 4 bases at V and 6 bases at J, leaving 3 bases unmatched. CDR3 length equals 14 residues. Per the germline V gene, CDR1 is MNHNS and CDR2 is SASEGT. CDR3 nucleotide sequence: TGTGCCAGCAGTGGGACAGGGGAGTCCGGGGAGCTGTTTTTT. The encoded protein is CASSGTGESGELFF.

The chain couples TRBV6-5 to TRBJ2-1; 7 bases align to TRBD2. Trimming removed 5 bases from V and 5 bases from J; junction bases left unmatched: 9. Germline V gene sequence: CDR1 MNHEY, CDR2 SVGAGI. CDR3 length: 15 residues. The CDR3 sequence: CASSPEAGLNNEQFF. Here the CDR3 DNA reads TGTGCCAGCAGTCCCGAAGCGGGGCTTAACAATGAGCAGTTCTTC.

V and J are TRBV5-1 and TRBJ1-6, with D possibly matching TRBD1 (6 bases). Trimming cost V 1 base and J 9 bases, with 11 bases left between them. Per the germline V gene, CDR1 is SGHRS and CDR2 is YFSETQ. This CDR3 is built from 14 residues. CDR3 protein: CASSLNREGSPLHF. The CDR3 nucleotides are TGCGCCAGCAGCTTGAACAGGGAAGGTTCACCCCTCCACTTT.

The chain combines TRBV5-1 with TRBJ1-1; no definite D call. The CDR3 is 13 residues long. Germline CDR1 reads SGHRS; CDR2 reads YFSETQ. V was trimmed by 3 bases and J by 0 bases, leaving 6 bases between them. CDR3 sequence reads: CASSSQMNTEAFF. CDR3 nucleotide sequence: TGCGCCAGCAGCTCTCAGATGAACACTGAAGCTTTCTTT.

V is TRBV15 and J is TRBJ1-1; 7 bases align to TRBD1. V was pared by 0 bases and J by 2 bases, with 6 bases of the junction left unmatched. The CDR3 length is 16 residues. Germline loops: CDR1 LNHNV, CDR2 YYDKDF (reference sequence). CDR3: CATSRDPRQGNTEAFF. CDR3 in DNA: TGTGCCACCAGCAGAGACCCGAGACAGGGCAACACTGAAGCTTTCTTT.

V gene TRBV6-5 combines with J gene TRBJ1-6; TRBD1 is a possible D gene (5 bases). Per germline, CDR1 MNHEY and CDR2 SVGAGI. The CDR3 sequence is 15 residues long. V gave up 4 bases and J gave up 10 bases, with 17 bases separating them. The CDR3 bases are TGTGCCAGCAGTTGGTGGTCGAATGGGGGGTCACCCCTCCACTTT. Translating it yields CASSWWSNGGSPLHF.

The chain couples TRBV4-2 to TRBJ1-1, with 10 bases identical to TRBD1. This CDR3 is built from 15 residues. V shed 2 bases, J shed 6 bases, and the junction held 6 bases outside the gene matches. Germline V gene lookup returns CDR1 LGHNA and CDR2 YNFKEQ. In DNA form, the CDR3 reads TGTGCCAGCAGCCAAAAGGGACAGGGGATCCCTGAAGCTTTCTTT. It is translated as CASSQKGQGIPEAFF.

The genes are TRBV27 and TRBJ1-1, with D possibly matching TRBD1 (5 bases). Trimming removed 7 bases from V and 4 bases from J, with 19 bases in between. The germline V gene encodes CDR1 MNHEY and CDR2 SMNVEV (reference sequence). The CDR3 loop spans 15 amino acids. CDR3 protein: CASTSYPGGGTEAFF. The DNA for the CDR3 is TGTGCCAGCACCTCCTATCCCGGGGGGGGCACTGAAGCTTTCTTT.

This clone appeared a few times. DNA for the CDR3: TGTGCCAGCAGCCGGATTGGGACAGGGAACGGCTACACCTTC. Its protein is CASSRIGTGNGYTF. The chain couples TRBV2 to TRBJ1-2, with TRBD1 matching over 9 bases. The CDR3 sequence is 14 residues long. The J segment lost 8 bases and the V segment lost 6 bases, leaving 10 bases of the junction unmatched. Per germline, CDR1 SNHLY and CDR2 FYNNEI.